The rows below give T cell receptor beta chains drawn from one sample of a study of shared clonotypes between healthy human individuals. Measured with immunoSEQ multiplex PCR; TCRdb has only the in-frame clones, and not every one. The table shows 1.5 million to 2.5 million clones, with approximately 94% occurring only once. The sample was naive CD8+ T cells sorted from blood. The receptors originated from a man between 18 and 29 years old in good health. The CDR3 runs from the conserved cysteine through the conserved F or W. Fields, in order: D gene, clone size, V gene, J gene, CDR3 protein, CDR3 DNA. The D gene is left open where the match is weak. Not all rows give a size; the values are once, few, many and, for expanded clones, a class.

d_call: NA; clone_size: NA; v_call: TRBV27; j_call: TRBJ1-5; cdr3_aa: CASSPSRGESNQPQHF; cdr3_nt: TGTGCCAGCAGTCCCTCTAGGGGAGAAAGCAATCAGCCCCAGCATTTT
d_call: TRBD2; clone_size: NA; v_call: TRBV29-1; j_call: TRBJ2-1; cdr3_aa: CSVRSGASYNEQFF; cdr3_nt: TGCAGCGTGAGAAGCGGGGCGTCCTACAATGAGCAGTTCTTC
d_call: NA; clone_size: NA; v_call: TRBV6-1; j_call: TRBJ2-2; cdr3_aa: CASSEALLANTGELFF; cdr3_nt: TGTGCCAGCAGTGAAGCGCTGCTGGCGAACACCGGGGAGCTGTTTTTT
d_call: NA; clone_size: NA; v_call: TRBV6-1; j_call: TRBJ1-5; cdr3_aa: CASRDLDFSNQPQHF; cdr3_nt: TGTGCCAGCAGGGACCTAGACTTTAGCAATCAGCCCCAGCATTTT
d_call: NA; clone_size: NA; v_call: TRBV2; j_call: TRBJ1-1; cdr3_aa: CASSDGILNTEAFF; cdr3_nt: TGTGCCAGCAGTGATGGGATCTTGAACACTGAAGCTTTCTTT
d_call: TRBD1; clone_size: NA; v_call: TRBV18; j_call: TRBJ2-7; cdr3_aa: CASSQDRVYEQYF; cdr3_nt: TGTGCCAGCTCACAGGACAGGGTCTACGAGCAGTACTTC
d_call: NA; clone_size: NA; v_call: TRBV30; j_call: TRBJ2-3; cdr3_aa: CAWGGAVLSTDTQYF; cdr3_nt: TGTGCCTGGGGCGGCGCGGTCCTGAGCACAGATACGCAGTATTTT
d_call: TRBD2; clone_size: NA; v_call: TRBV10-3; j_call: TRBJ2-7; cdr3_aa: CAIRSGATYEQYF; cdr3_nt: TGTGCCATCCGTAGCGGGGCCACCTACGAGCAGTACTTC
d_call: NA; clone_size: NA; v_call: TRBV2; j_call: TRBJ2-1; cdr3_aa: CASSERAVTSSYNEQFF; cdr3_nt: TGTGCCAGCAGTGAACGGGCGGTCACGAGCTCCTACAATGAGCAGTTCTTC
d_call: NA; clone_size: NA; v_call: TRBV9; j_call: TRBJ2-2; cdr3_aa: CASSVVDPGANTGELFF; cdr3_nt: TGTGCCAGCAGCGTAGTTGATCCGGGGGCGAACACCGGGGAGCTGTTTTTT
d_call: NA; clone_size: once; v_call: TRBV9; j_call: TRBJ2-2; cdr3_aa: CASSVGQAGTGELFF; cdr3_nt: TGTGCCAGCAGCGTAGGACAGGCCGGCACCGGGGAGCTGTTTTTT
d_call: NA; clone_size: NA; v_call: TRBV4-1; j_call: TRBJ2-3; cdr3_aa: CASSQVYSPSTDTQYF; cdr3_nt: TGCGCCAGCAGCCAGGTGTACTCACCAAGCACAGATACGCAGTATTTT
d_call: TRBD2; clone_size: once; v_call: TRBV7-9; j_call: TRBJ2-1; cdr3_aa: CASSLSGGPNEQFF; cdr3_nt: TGTGCCAGCAGCTTATCGGGAGGGCCAAATGAGCAGTTCTTC
d_call: TRBD2; clone_size: once; v_call: TRBV5-6; j_call: TRBJ2-2; cdr3_aa: CASSLPGLATTGELFF; cdr3_nt: TGTGCCAGCAGCTTGCCGGGACTAGCGACCACCGGGGAGCTGTTTTTT
d_call: NA; clone_size: NA; v_call: TRBV4-3; j_call: TRBJ2-7; cdr3_aa: CASSQDRSPNYEQYF; cdr3_nt: TGCGCCAGCAGCCAAGATCGCTCTCCAAACTACGAGCAGTACTTC
d_call: NA; clone_size: NA; v_call: TRBV13; j_call: TRBJ2-7; cdr3_aa: CASSFGSSYEQYF; cdr3_nt: TGTGCCAGCAGCTTTGGCAGCTCCTACGAGCAGTACTTC
d_call: NA; clone_size: NA; v_call: TRBV6-6; j_call: TRBJ2-5; cdr3_aa: CASSYSPEQVQETQYF; cdr3_nt: TGTGCCAGCAGTTACTCCCCCGAACAGGTACAAGAGACCCAGTACTTC
d_call: TRBD1; clone_size: NA; v_call: TRBV19; j_call: TRBJ2-7; cdr3_aa: CASSIGGQGSDEQYF; cdr3_nt: TGTGCCAGTAGTATAGGGGGACAGGGGAGCGACGAGCAGTACTTC
d_call: NA; clone_size: NA; v_call: TRBV6-1; j_call: TRBJ2-3; cdr3_aa: CASSDWGSTDTQYF; cdr3_nt: TGTGCCAGCAGTGACTGGGGGAGCACAGATACGCAGTATTTT
d_call: NA; clone_size: NA; v_call: TRBV9; j_call: TRBJ1-4; cdr3_aa: CASSPGVATNEKLFF; cdr3_nt: TGTGCCAGCAGCCCAGGAGTTGCAACTAATGAAAAACTGTTTTTT
d_call: NA; clone_size: NA; v_call: TRBV6-6; j_call: TRBJ1-1; cdr3_aa: CASSETTEAFF; cdr3_nt: TGTGCCAGCAGTGAAACTACTGAAGCTTTCTTT
d_call: TRBD2; clone_size: NA; v_call: TRBV7-9; j_call: TRBJ2-3; cdr3_aa: CASSQTSGGVSPTDTQYF; cdr3_nt: TGTGCCAGCAGCCAAACTAGCGGGGGGGTGTCCCCCACAGATACGCAGTATTTT
d_call: NA; clone_size: NA; v_call: TRBV28; j_call: TRBJ2-3; cdr3_aa: CASTSWHIDTQYF; cdr3_nt: TGTGCCAGCACTTCGTGGCACATCGATACGCAGTATTTT
d_call: NA; clone_size: NA; v_call: TRBV9; j_call: TRBJ1-3; cdr3_aa: CASSVAGLVGNTIYF; cdr3_nt: TGTGCCAGCAGCGTAGCTGGTTTAGTAGGAAACACCATATATTTT
d_call: NA; clone_size: NA; v_call: TRBV30; j_call: TRBJ2-7; cdr3_aa: CAWAWLGNEQYF; cdr3_nt: TGTGCCTGGGCCTGGTTGGGAAACGAGCAGTACTTC
d_call: TRBD2; clone_size: NA; v_call: TRBV10-3; j_call: TRBJ2-7; cdr3_aa: CAISESASGTIEDEQYF; cdr3_nt: TGTGCCATCAGTGAGTCAGCTAGCGGTACCATTGAGGACGAGCAGTACTTC
d_call: NA; clone_size: NA; v_call: TRBV4-3; j_call: TRBJ2-3; cdr3_aa: CASSQDRQGGPNTQYF; cdr3_nt: TGCGCCAGCAGCCAAGATAGGCAGGGCGGACCAAATACGCAGTATTTT
d_call: NA; clone_size: NA; v_call: TRBV4-3; j_call: TRBJ1-2; cdr3_aa: CASSQETGLSYGYTF; cdr3_nt: TGCGCCAGCAGCCAAGAGACGGGTTTGAGCTATGGCTACACCTTC
d_call: TRBD1; clone_size: NA; v_call: TRBV4-3; j_call: TRBJ2-1; cdr3_aa: CASSHRQGVDNEQFF; cdr3_nt: TGCGCCAGCAGCCATAGACAGGGAGTAGACAATGAGCAGTTCTTC
d_call: NA; clone_size: NA; v_call: TRBV13; j_call: TRBJ2-2; cdr3_aa: CASSLGPLNTGELFF; cdr3_nt: TGTGCCAGCAGCTTAGGGCCTCTAAACACCGGGGAGCTGTTTTTT
d_call: NA; clone_size: NA; v_call: TRBV4-3; j_call: TRBJ2-3; cdr3_aa: CASSQELSLDTQYF; cdr3_nt: TGCGCCAGCAGCCAAGAGTTGAGTTTAGATACGCAGTATTTT
d_call: NA; clone_size: NA; v_call: TRBV2; j_call: TRBJ1-3; cdr3_aa: CASSGVGQGYGNTIYF; cdr3_nt: TGTGCCAGCAGTGGAGTAGGTCAGGGGTATGGAAACACCATATATTTT
d_call: NA; clone_size: NA; v_call: TRBV6-1; j_call: TRBJ2-7; cdr3_aa: CASRADDAYEQYF; cdr3_nt: TGTGCCAGCCGAGCGGATGACGCCTACGAGCAGTACTTC
d_call: TRBD1; clone_size: NA; v_call: TRBV9; j_call: TRBJ1-6; cdr3_aa: CASSVEGQGDLNSPLHF; cdr3_nt: TGTGCCAGCAGCGTAGAGGGACAGGGGGACCTTAATTCACCCCTCCACTTT
d_call: NA; clone_size: NA; v_call: TRBV29-1; j_call: TRBJ2-3; cdr3_aa: CSVEVGEGTDTQYF; cdr3_nt: TGCAGCGTTGAAGTCGGAGAGGGCACAGATACGCAGTATTTT
d_call: TRBD1; clone_size: NA; v_call: TRBV6-1; j_call: TRBJ2-7; cdr3_aa: CAAGQGAEQYF; cdr3_nt: TGTGCTGCGGGACAGGGGGCCGAGCAGTACTTC
d_call: NA; clone_size: NA; v_call: TRBV6-5; j_call: TRBJ2-3; cdr3_aa: CASSYAGSDTQYF; cdr3_nt: TGTGCCAGCAGTTATGCGGGCAGTGATACGCAGTATTTT
d_call: NA; clone_size: NA; v_call: TRBV4-3; j_call: TRBJ2-1; cdr3_aa: CASSQEGGGYNEQFF; cdr3_nt: TGCGCCAGCAGCCAGGAGGGAGGAGGATACAATGAGCAGTTCTTC
d_call: TRBD2; clone_size: NA; v_call: TRBV5-1; j_call: TRBJ2-7; cdr3_aa: CASSMGPGLAANEQYF; cdr3_nt: TGCGCCAGCAGCATGGGACCGGGACTAGCGGCGAACGAGCAGTACTTC
d_call: NA; clone_size: once; v_call: TRBV28; j_call: TRBJ1-3; cdr3_aa: CASRANSGNTIYF; cdr3_nt: TGTGCCAGCAGGGCGAACTCTGGAAACACCATATATTTT